Presented here are 4 T cell receptor beta chains from one specimen sequenced in a study of Graves' ophthalmopathy and Graves' hyperthyroidism. CDR3 regions of TCR beta were amplified from RNA transcripts. HTBI-primed first-round RT-PCR preceded second-round multiplex PCR. TCRdb passed the multiplex PCR reads through MiXCR, listing each CDR3 protein once. The sample contains over a million distinct CDR3 sequences, 36% of which appear only once. The sequenced sample was peripheral blood or thyroid tissue (not recorded which). The receptor source for this set is an adult man with Graves' hyperthyroidism.

A few counts support this clonotype. The chain links TRBV7-6 to TRBJ1-4, with D unresolved. V lost 9 bases and J lost 3, with 17 bases in between. Germline V gene sequence: CDR1 SGHVS, CDR2 FNYEAQ. The CDR3 sequence is 15 residues long. The CDR3 here is CASSGIGSANEKLFF. The CDR3 DNA sequence: TGTGCCAGTTCTGGCATCGGCTCGGCTAATGAAAAACTGTTTTTT.

This clonotype was found many times. The rearrangement uses TRBV5-1 and TRBJ2-7; 7 positions agree with TRBD1. The junction had 6 bases not matched to a gene; V was cut back by 3 bases and J by 0 bases. The CDR3 is 15 residues long. The germline V gene encodes CDR1 SGHRS and CDR2 YFSETQ. DNA of the CDR3: TGCGCCAGCAGCTCTGACAGGGTCGGCTCCTACGAGCAGTACTTC. Its translation is CASSSDRVGSYEQYF.

Ten or more counts support this clonotype. The V call is TRBV10-2, the J call TRBJ2-5, with a possible D match to TRBD1 (6 bases). The CDR3 length is 13 residues. Between the trimmed V and J ends, which lost 6 bases and 4 bases, there was a span of 12 bases. Germline loops: CDR1 WSHSY, CDR2 SAAADI. CDR3 nucleotide sequence: TGCGCCAGCAGCCAGGGGTTCCCAGAGACCCAGTACTTC. This translates into CASSQGFPETQYF.

This clonotype showed up many times. The chain recombines TRBV20-1 with TRBJ2-5; D call uncertain. With 8 bases removed from V and 3 bases from J, the gap between germline ends came to 16 bases. This CDR3 has 13 residues. Germline values: CDR1 DFQATT, CDR2 SNEGSKA (reference sequence). This CDR3 reads CSLDRKPKETQYF. CDR3 coding DNA: TGCAGTCTTGATCGAAAACCGAAAGAGACCCAGTACTTC.